Each of the 15 T cell receptor beta chains below was sequenced from the same sample in a study of cytomegalovirus exposure and HLA in healthy donors. The primer mix had 60 Vbeta and 13 Jbeta primers. This table comes from immunoSEQ multiplex PCR, and its TCRdb copy is limited to in-frame clones, with some not included. This sample's clone table lists about 200,000 clones. Sequencing input: PBMCs. These receptors originate from a boy younger than 18 in good health and CMV-seronegative.

V gene TRBV30 combines with J gene TRBJ1-1; tentative D call: TRBD1 (6 bases). Germline V gene sequence: CDR1 GTSNPN, CDR2 SVGIG (reference sequence). V gave up 1 base and J gave up 0 bases, with 12 bases separating them. The CDR3 contains 15 residues. The CDR3: CAWSGQVLMNTEAFF. The CDR3 DNA reads TGTGCCTGGAGTGGACAGGTGCTCATGAACACTGAAGCTTTCTTT.

The chain uses TRBV6-5 and TRBJ2-7; D gene unclear. The CDR3 has 13 residues. V was shortened by 2 bases and J by 2 bases, with 7 bases between the two germline ends. Germline CDR1 MNHEY, CDR2 SVGAGI. CDR3 DNA: TGTGCCAGCAGTTACCAGGCACCCTACGAGCAGTACTTC. Its translation: CASSYQAPYEQYF.

The rearrangement joins TRBV7-9 to TRBJ2-1; 7 nucleotides align to TRBD1. CDR1 and CDR2 (germline): SEHNR, FQNEAQ (reference sequence). The trim removed 4 bases at V and 8 bases at J, leaving 5 bases unmatched. The CDR3 contains 13 residues. CDR3 bases: TGTGCCAGCAGCTCTAGACAGGGCCATGAGCAGTTCTTC. Translation gives CASSSRQGHEQFF.

The chain couples TRBV30 to TRBJ1-1; D unresolved. The CDR3 contains 13 residues. The germline V gene has CDR1 GTSNPN and CDR2 SVGIG (reference sequence). With 4 bases removed from V and 4 bases from J, the gap between germline ends came to 13 bases. CDR3 region: CAWKAQEITEAFF. In DNA, the CDR3 is TGTGCCTGGAAGGCTCAGGAAATCACTGAAGCTTTCTTT.

The CDR3 is CASSLAGSGETQYF. The CDR3 DNA is TGTGCCAGCAGCTTAGCGGGCAGCGGAGAGACCCAGTACTTC. The chain is built from TRBV7-2 and TRBJ2-5; maybe TRBD2 (5 bases). Germline loops: CDR1 SGHTA, CDR2 FQGNSA. V lost 0 bases and J 4 bases, leaving 9 bases between the germline ends. The CDR3 covers 14 residues.

This chain joins TRBV30 and TRBJ2-7; the match to TRBD1 covers 7 bases. There are 15 residues in the CDR3. The germline V gene has CDR1 GTSNPN and CDR2 SVGIG (reference sequence). The V and J ends lost 5 bases and 0 bases, in that order; junction bases with no gene match: 10. In DNA, the CDR3 is TGTGCCTGGGCCCGGTGGGACAGTCACTCCTACGAGCAGTACTTC. This encodes CAWARWDSHSYEQYF.

This rearrangement joins TRBV6-5 to TRBJ1-6, with D perhaps TRBD1 (5 bases). This CDR3 spans 13 amino acids. The V gene lost 6 bases and the J gene lost 9 bases, with 12 bases spanning the gap. The germline CDR1 and CDR2 sequences are MNHEY and SVGAGI. The CDR3 sequence: CASRTGLVSPLHF. The DNA for the CDR3 is TGTGCCAGCAGAACAGGTCTCGTTTCACCCCTCCACTTT.

The chain joins TRBV25-1 to TRBJ2-7; no reliable D call. Trimming pared 4 bases from V and 0 bases from J, leaving 10 bases between. Per germline, CDR1 MGHDK and CDR2 SYGVNS. CDR3 size: 14 residues. The CDR3 sequence: CASSVRSASYEQYF. DNA of the CDR3: TGTGCCAGCAGTGTCCGCAGTGCCTCCTACGAGCAGTACTTC.

The rearrangement joins TRBV5-1 to TRBJ1-2, with TRBD1 matching 7 bases. The ends lost 4 bases at V and 6 bases at J; junction bases unmatched: 6. Germline CDR1 is SGHRS and CDR2 is YFSETQ. The CDR3 has 13 amino acids. The CDR3 here is CASSRTGQDGYTF. The CDR3 DNA follows: TGCGCCAGCAGCAGGACAGGTCAGGATGGCTACACCTTC.

The chain combines TRBV20-1 with TRBJ1-1; the match to TRBD1 covers 10 bases. The V segment lost 4 bases and the J segment 11 bases; nucleotides outside the gene matches: 4. The CDR3 extends over 11 amino acids. From germline, CDR1 is DFQATT and CDR2 SNEGSKA (reference sequence). The CDR3, as DNA: TGCAGTGCTATGACAGGGGGCGCGGCTTTCTTT. It translates to CSAMTGGAAFF.

The chain recombines TRBV11-1 with TRBJ2-5; the match to TRBD1 covers 9 bases. The end of the DNA fits TRBJ2-7 better, so the J call may be wrong. The CDR3 covers 14 residues. Germline V gene sequence: CDR1 SGHAT, CDR2 FQDESV (reference sequence). The CDR3 DNA follows: TGTGCCAGCAGAACCGGGACAGGGACATCCGAGCAGTACTTC. This codes for CASRTGTGTSEQYF.

V gene TRBV6-4 combines with J gene TRBJ2-3, with a tentative D call TRBD2 (6 bases). There are 14 residues in the CDR3. The V end lost 4 bases, the J end lost 0 bases, and 8 bases lay between the germline ends. Looked up from germline, CDR1 is MRHNA and CDR2 is SNTAGT. The CDR3 bases are TGTGCCAGCAGTGTGGGGGGTAGCACAGATACGCAGTATTTT. Its translation: CASSVGGSTDTQYF.

J is TRBJ1-6 and V is TRBV5-4, with 8 nucleotides matching TRBD1. The CDR3 loop spans 15 amino acids. Looked up from germline, CDR1 is SGHNT and CDR2 is YYREEE (reference sequence). V lost 2 bases to trimming and J lost 7 bases; unmatched junction nucleotides: 5. The CDR3 spells CASSFGQGNNSPLHF. DNA for the CDR3: TGTGCCAGCAGCTTTGGACAGGGTAACAATTCACCCCTCCACTTT.

The chain is built from TRBV5-1 and TRBJ1-4, with 8 bases matching TRBD1. Germline CDR1 SGHRS, CDR2 YFSETQ. The ends lost 4 bases at V and 1 base at J; junction bases unmatched: 12. The CDR3 length is 18 residues. The CDR3, as DNA: TGCGCCAGCAGCCGGACCATTACAGGGGGTGGAACTAATGAAAAACTGTTTTTT. Encoded protein: CASSRTITGGGTNEKLFF.

The V and J genes are TRBV4-3 and TRBJ1-6; 10 bases align to TRBD1. Germline V gene sequence: CDR1 LGHNA, CDR2 YSLEER. The V segment lost 4 bases and the J segment 8 bases; nucleotides outside the gene matches: 8. The CDR3 totals 16 residues. CDR3 amino acids: CASSRNAGTGDSPLHF. As DNA, the CDR3 is TGCGCCAGCAGCCGAAATGCCGGGACAGGGGATTCACCCCTCCACTTT.